The text below deals with one T cell receptor beta chain. Assay used: immunoSEQ multiplex PCR; TCRdb lists only in-frame clones, some missing. The repertoire includes around 300,000 clones, about 87% of them detected once, and less than 6.5% sits in the top ten. These data are taken from a study of blood T cell repertoires in COVID-19. The J segment lost 3 bases and the V segment lost 5 bases, leaving 7 bases of the junction unmatched. Per the germline V gene, CDR1 is SEHNR and CDR2 is FQNEAQ (reference sequence). The CDR3 has 15 amino acids. The TCR comes from a man aged 30 to 39 who had recovered from COVID-19. This rearrangement joins TRBV7-9 to TRBJ2-1; 7 bases map to TRBD1. The specimen sequenced was PBMCs or T cells enriched from blood (not recorded which). DNA of the CDR3: TGTGCCAGCAGCGCCGGGACAGCAAGCTACAATGAGCAGTTCTTC. This sequence encodes CASSAGTASYNEQFF.